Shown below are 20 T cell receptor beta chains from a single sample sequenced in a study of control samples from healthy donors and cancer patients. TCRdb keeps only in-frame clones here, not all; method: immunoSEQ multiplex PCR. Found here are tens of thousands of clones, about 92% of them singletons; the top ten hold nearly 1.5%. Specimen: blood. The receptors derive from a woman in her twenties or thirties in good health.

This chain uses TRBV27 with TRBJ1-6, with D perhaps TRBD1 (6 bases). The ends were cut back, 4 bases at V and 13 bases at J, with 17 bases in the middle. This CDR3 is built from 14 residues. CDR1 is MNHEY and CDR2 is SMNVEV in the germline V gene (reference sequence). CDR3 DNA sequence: TGTGCCAGCAGTTATACAGGGACTGTTCGGCCCCTCCACTTT. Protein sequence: CASSYTGTVRPLHF.

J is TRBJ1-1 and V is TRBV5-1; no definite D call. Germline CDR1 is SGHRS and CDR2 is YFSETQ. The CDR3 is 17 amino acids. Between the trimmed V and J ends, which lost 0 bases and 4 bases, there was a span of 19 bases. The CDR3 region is CASSLVVGGRAGTEAFF. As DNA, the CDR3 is TGCGCCAGCAGCTTGGTCGTTGGAGGACGGGCAGGCACTGAAGCTTTCTTT.

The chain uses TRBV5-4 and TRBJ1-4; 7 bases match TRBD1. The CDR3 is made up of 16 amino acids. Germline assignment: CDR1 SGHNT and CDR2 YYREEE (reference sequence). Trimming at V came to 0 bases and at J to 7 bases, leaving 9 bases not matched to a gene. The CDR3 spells CASSLDQGEGSEKLFF. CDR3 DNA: TGTGCCAGCAGCTTGGACCAGGGGGAAGGGAGTGAAAAACTGTTTTTT.

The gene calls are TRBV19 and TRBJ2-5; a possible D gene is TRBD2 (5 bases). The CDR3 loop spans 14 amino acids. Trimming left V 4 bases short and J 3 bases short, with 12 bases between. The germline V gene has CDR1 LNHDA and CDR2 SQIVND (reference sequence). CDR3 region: CASSTTGNKETQYF. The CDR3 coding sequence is TGTGCCAGTAGTACAACCGGGAACAAAGAGACCCAGTACTTC.

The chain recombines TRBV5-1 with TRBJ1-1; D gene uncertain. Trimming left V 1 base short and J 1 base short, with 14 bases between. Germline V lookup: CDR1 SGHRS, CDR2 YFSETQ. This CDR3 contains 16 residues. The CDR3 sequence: CASSLLRNPQNTEAFF. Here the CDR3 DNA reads TGCGCCAGCAGCTTGCTTCGTAATCCTCAGAACACTGAAGCTTTCTTT. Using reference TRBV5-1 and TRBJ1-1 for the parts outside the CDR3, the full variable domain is KAGVTQTPRYLIKTRGQQVTLSCSPISGHRSVSWYQQTPGQGLQFLFEYFSETQRNKGNFPGRFSGRQFSNSRSEMNVSTLELGDSALYLCASSLLRNPQNTEAFFGQGTRLTVV.

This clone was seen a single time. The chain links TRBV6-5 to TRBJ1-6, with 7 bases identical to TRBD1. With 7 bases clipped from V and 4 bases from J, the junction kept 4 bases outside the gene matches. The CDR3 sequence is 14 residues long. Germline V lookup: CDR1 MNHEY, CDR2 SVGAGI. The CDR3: CASKGGEYNSPLHF. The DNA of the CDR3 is TGTGCCAGCAAAGGGGGCGAATATAATTCACCCCTCCACTTT.

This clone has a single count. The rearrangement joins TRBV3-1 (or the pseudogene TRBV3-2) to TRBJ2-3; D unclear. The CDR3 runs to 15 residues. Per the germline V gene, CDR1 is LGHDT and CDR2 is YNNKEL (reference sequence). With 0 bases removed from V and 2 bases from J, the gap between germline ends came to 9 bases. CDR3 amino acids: CASSQDLAFTDTQYF. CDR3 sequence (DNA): TGTGCCAGCAGCCAAGACTTGGCATTCACAGATACGCAGTATTTT.

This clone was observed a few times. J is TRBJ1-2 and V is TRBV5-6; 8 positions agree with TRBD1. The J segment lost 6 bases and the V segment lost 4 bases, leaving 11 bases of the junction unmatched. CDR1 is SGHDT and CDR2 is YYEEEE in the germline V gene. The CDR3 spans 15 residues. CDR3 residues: CASSVDFRTGHGYTF. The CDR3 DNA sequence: TGTGCCAGCAGCGTTGATTTTCGGACAGGGCATGGCTACACCTTC.

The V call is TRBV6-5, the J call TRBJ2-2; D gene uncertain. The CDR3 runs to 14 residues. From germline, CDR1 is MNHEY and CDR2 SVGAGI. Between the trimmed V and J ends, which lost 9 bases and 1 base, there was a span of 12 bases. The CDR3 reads CASKAYQNTGELFF. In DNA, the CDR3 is TGTGCCAGTAAAGCTTACCAGAACACCGGGGAGCTGTTTTTT.

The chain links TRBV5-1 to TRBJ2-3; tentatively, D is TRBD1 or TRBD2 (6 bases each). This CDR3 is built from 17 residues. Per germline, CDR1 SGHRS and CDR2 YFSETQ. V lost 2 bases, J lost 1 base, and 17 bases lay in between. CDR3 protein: CASSFLGGPGRTDTQYF. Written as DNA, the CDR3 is TGCGCCAGCAGCTTCCTGGGGGGCCCGGGTCGCACAGATACGCAGTATTTT.

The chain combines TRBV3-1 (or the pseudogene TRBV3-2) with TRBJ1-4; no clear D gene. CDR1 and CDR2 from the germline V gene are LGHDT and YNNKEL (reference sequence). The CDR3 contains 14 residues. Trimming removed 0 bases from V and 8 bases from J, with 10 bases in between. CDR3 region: CASSQDLGAEKLFF. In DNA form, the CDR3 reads TGTGCCAGCAGCCAAGATTTAGGCGCCGAAAAACTGTTTTTT.

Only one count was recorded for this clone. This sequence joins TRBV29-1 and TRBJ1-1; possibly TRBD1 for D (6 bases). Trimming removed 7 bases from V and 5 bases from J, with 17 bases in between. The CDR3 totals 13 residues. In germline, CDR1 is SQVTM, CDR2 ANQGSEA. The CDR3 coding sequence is TGCAGCGGTAGTTTACAGGGCTCAACTGAAGCTTTCTTT. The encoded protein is CSGSLQGSTEAFF.

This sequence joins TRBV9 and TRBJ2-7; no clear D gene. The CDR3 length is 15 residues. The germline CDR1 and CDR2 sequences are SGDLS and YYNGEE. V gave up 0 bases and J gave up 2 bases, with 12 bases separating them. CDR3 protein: CASSVGVGPTYEQYF. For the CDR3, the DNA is TGTGCCAGCAGCGTAGGAGTTGGGCCCACCTACGAGCAGTACTTC.

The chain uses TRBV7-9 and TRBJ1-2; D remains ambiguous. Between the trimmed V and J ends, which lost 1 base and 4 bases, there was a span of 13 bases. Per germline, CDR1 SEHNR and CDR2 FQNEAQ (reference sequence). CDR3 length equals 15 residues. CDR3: CASSLESLRAYGYTF. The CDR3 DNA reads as TGTGCCAGCAGCTTAGAGTCACTCCGAGCCTATGGCTACACCTTC. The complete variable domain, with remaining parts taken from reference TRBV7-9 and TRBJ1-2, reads DTGVSQNPRHKITKRGQNVTFRCDPISEHNRLYWYRQTLGQGPEFLTYFQNEAQLEKSRLLSDRFSAERPKGSFSTLEIQRTEQGDSAMYLCASSLESLRAYGYTFGSGTRLTVV.

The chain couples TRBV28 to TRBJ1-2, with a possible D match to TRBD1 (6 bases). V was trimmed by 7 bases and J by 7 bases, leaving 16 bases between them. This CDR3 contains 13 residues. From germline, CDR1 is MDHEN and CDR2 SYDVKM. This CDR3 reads CASTLDRSIGYTF. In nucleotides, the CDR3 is TGTGCCAGCACCTTAGACAGGTCAATTGGCTACACCTTC.

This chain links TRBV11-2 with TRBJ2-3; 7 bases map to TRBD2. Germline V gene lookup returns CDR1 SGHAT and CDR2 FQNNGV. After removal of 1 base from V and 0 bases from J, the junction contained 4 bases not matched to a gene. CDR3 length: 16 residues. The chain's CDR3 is CASSLARAGSTDTQYF. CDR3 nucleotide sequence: TGTGCCAGCAGCTTAGCTCGAGCGGGAAGCACAGATACGCAGTATTTT.

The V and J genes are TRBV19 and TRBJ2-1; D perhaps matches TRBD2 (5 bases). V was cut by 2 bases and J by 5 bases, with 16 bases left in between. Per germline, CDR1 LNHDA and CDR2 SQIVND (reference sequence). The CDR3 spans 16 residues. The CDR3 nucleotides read TGTGCCAGTAGTATAACGGTGAGGGCCCAGGACAATGAGCAGTTCTTC. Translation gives CASSITVRAQDNEQFF.

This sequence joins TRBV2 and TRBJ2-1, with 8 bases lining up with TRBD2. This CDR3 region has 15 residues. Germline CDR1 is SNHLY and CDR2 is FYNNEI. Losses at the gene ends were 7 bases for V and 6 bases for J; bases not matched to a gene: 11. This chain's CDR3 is CASIVGRGGGNEQFF. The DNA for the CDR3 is TGTGCCAGCATTGTCGGCCGGGGGGGCGGCAATGAGCAGTTCTTC.

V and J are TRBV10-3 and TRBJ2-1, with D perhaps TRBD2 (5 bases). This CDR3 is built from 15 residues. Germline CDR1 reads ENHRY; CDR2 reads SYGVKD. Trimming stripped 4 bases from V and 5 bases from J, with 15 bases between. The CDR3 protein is CAISGPADTNNEQFF. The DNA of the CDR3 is TGTGCCATCAGTGGTCCAGCGGATACCAACAATGAGCAGTTCTTC.

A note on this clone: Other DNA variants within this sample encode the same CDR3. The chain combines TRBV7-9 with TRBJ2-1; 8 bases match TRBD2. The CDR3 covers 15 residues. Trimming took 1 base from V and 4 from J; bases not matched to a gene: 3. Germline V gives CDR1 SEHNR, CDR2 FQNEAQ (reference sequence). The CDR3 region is CASSLVAGLYNEQFF. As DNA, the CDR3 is TGTGCCAGCAGCTTAGTAGCGGGGTTATACAATGAGCAGTTCTTC.